The 13 T cell receptor beta chains given below trace back to one sample, sequenced in a study of control samples from healthy donors and cancer patients. The table came from immunoSEQ multiplex PCR; TCRdb's copy has only in-frame clones and leaves some out. The table records about 100,000 clones, more than 80% of them present only once. The sample consisted of blood. These receptors were collected from a man in his late teens or twenties in good health.

The rearrangement joins TRBV18 to TRBJ1-2; perhaps TRBD1 as D (5 bases). V was cut by 1 base and J by 0 bases, with 15 bases left in between. CDR3 size: 17 residues. Germline CDR1 and CDR2: KGHSH and LQKENI. The CDR3 loop is CASSPRQRKDTNYGYTF. CDR3 in DNA: TGTGCCAGCTCACCACGACAGCGAAAGGATACTAACTATGGCTACACCTTC.

By share of the sample, this clone is medium-sized (0.01 to 0.1%). The CDR3 protein is CASSLFSAGRKSSGNTIYF. CDR3 in DNA: TGTGCCAGCAGCTTATTTTCTGCGGGACGTAAGAGCTCTGGAAACACCATATATTTT. This rearrangement joins TRBV7-2 to TRBJ1-3; perhaps TRBD1 as D (5 bases). CDR1 and CDR2 (germline): SGHTA, FQGNSA. The V gene lost 2 bases and the J gene lost 0 bases, with 20 bases spanning the gap. The CDR3 is made up of 19 amino acids. The entire variable domain, with the rest obtained from reference TRBV7-2 and TRBJ1-3, is as follows: GAGVSQSPSNKVTEKGKDVELRCDPISGHTALYWYRQSLGQGLEFLIYFQGNSAPDKSGLPSDRFSAERTGGSVSTLTIQRTQQEDSAVYLCASSLFSAGRKSSGNTIYFGEGSWLTVV.

The chain uses TRBV7-4 and TRBJ2-7; D might be TRBD1 (5 bases). The V and J ends lost 2 bases and 5 bases respectively, with 7 bases between them. This CDR3 is built from 12 residues. CDR1 and CDR2 from the germline V gene are SGHVT and SQSDAQ. CDR3 sequence: CASSLPGHEQYF. The CDR3 region has the DNA TGTGCCAGCAGCTTACCAGGGCACGAGCAGTACTTC.

CDR3 loop: CASSERTGIGYTF. CDR3 DNA: TGTGCCAGCAGTGAGCGTACCGGGATTGGCTACACCTTC. The genes are TRBV6-1 and TRBJ1-2; D not certain. CDR3 size: 13 residues. Trimming stripped 3 bases from V and 7 bases from J, with 12 bases between. Germline-derived CDR1 and CDR2 are MNHNS and SASEGT.

The chain uses TRBV2 and TRBJ1-4, with D possibly matching TRBD1 (5 bases). V lost 3 bases to trimming and J lost 1 base, with 12 bases between them. There are 16 residues in the CDR3. Per germline, CDR1 SNHLY and CDR2 FYNNEI. The CDR3 sequence is CASSDSRGGTNEKLFF. For the CDR3, the DNA is TGTGCCAGCAGTGATAGCCGGGGGGGAACTAATGAAAAACTGTTTTTT.

The chain combines TRBV5-4 with TRBJ1-4; weak D call: TRBD1 (6 bases). The germline V gene encodes CDR1 SGHNT and CDR2 YYREEE (reference sequence). This CDR3 contains 15 residues. Trimming removed 3 bases at V and 2 bases at J, with 11 bases between. The CDR3 region has the DNA TGTGCCAGCAGCTGGAGGGGGGCGACTAATGAAAAACTGTTTTTT. It encodes CASSWRGATNEKLFF.

J is TRBJ1-2 and V is TRBV27; D gene unclear. The V gene lost 6 bases and the J gene lost 6 bases, with 14 bases spanning the gap. The length of the CDR3 is 13 residues. CDR1 and CDR2 (germline): MNHEY, SMNVEV (reference sequence). As DNA, the CDR3 is TGTGCCAGCAGACTAAATATGGGTCATGGCTACACCTTC. Its translation is CASRLNMGHGYTF.

The rearrangement uses TRBV7-9 and TRBJ1-5; no firm D call. Trimming pared 5 bases from V and 4 bases from J, leaving 9 bases between. Per the germline V gene, CDR1 is SEHNR and CDR2 is FQNEAQ (reference sequence). The CDR3 totals 13 residues. The CDR3 DNA reads TGTGCCAGCAGCCCACTCATGAATCAGCCCCAGCATTTT. Translated: CASSPLMNQPQHF.

The CDR3 bases are TGTGCCAGCAGAGGTATGGCCCTCCAAATCAGTCATGGGGTCGAGCAGTACTTC. It yields the protein CASRGMALQISHGVEQYF. V usage is TRBV2 and J usage is TRBJ2-7; D is ambiguous. Germline-derived CDR1 and CDR2 are SNHLY and FYNNEI. The CDR3 is 18 residues long. Trimming stripped 6 bases from V and 6 bases from J, with 30 bases between.

This chain joins TRBV2 and TRBJ2-7; 11 positions agree with TRBD2. V shed 6 bases, J shed 5 bases, and the junction held 9 bases outside the gene matches. Looked up from germline, CDR1 is SNHLY and CDR2 is FYNNEI. The CDR3 covers 15 residues. The CDR3 reads CASSARTSGSHEQYF. Here the CDR3 DNA reads TGTGCCAGCAGCGCCCGGACTAGCGGGTCCCACGAGCAGTACTTC.

This chain joins TRBV30 and TRBJ1-5; a weak D match, TRBD1 (5 bases). Germline-derived CDR1 and CDR2 are GTSNPN and SVGIG (reference sequence). The CDR3 sequence is 17 residues long. Trimming cost V 2 bases and J 0 bases, with 17 bases left between them. DNA of the CDR3: TGTGCCTGGAGTCCCAGGGTAACTTACCCTAGCAATCAGCCCCAGCATTTT. It yields the protein CAWSPRVTYPSNQPQHF.

The J gene is TRBJ1-2, the V gene TRBV4-1; TRBD1 might be the D (5 bases). Germline V gene data show CDR1 as MGHRA and CDR2 as YSYEKL. The length of the CDR3 is 16 residues. V lost 4 bases and J lost 8, with 23 bases in between. CDR3 loop: CASSPYWTDVGGGYTF. The CDR3 DNA reads as TGCGCCAGCAGCCCTTATTGGACGGACGTTGGGGGAGGCTACACCTTC.

J is TRBJ2-5 and V is TRBV18, with 12 positions matching TRBD2. Germline CDR1 reads KGHSH; CDR2 reads LQKENI. The length of the CDR3 is 16 residues. Germline trimming cut 3 bases from V and 4 bases from J; bases unmatched to any gene: 6. CDR3 residues: CASSPPSGGARETQYF. In DNA form, the CDR3 reads TGTGCCAGCTCACCCCCTAGCGGGGGGGCCAGAGAGACCCAGTACTTC.